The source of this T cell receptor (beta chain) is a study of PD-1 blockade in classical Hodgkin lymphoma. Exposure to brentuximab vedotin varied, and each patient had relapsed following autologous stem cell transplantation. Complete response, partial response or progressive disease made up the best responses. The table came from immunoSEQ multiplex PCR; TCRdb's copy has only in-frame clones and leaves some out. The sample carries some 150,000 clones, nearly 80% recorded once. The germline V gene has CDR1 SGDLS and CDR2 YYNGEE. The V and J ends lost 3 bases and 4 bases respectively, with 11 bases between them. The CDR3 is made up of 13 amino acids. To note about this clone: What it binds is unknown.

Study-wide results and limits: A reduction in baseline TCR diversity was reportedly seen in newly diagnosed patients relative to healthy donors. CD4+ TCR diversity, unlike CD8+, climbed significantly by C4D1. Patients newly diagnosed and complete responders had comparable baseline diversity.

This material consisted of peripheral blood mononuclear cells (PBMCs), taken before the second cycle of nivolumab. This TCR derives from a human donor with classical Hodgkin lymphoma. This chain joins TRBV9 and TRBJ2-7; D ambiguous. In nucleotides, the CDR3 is TGTGCCAGCAGCGAAGGGCTGTGGTACGAGCAGTACTTC. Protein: CASSEGLWYEQYF.